This T cell receptor (beta chain) was recorded in a study of cytomegalovirus exposure and HLA in healthy donors. General study points: TRBV6-2, TRBV6-3 and some other V segments were unresolvable in 87-base-pair reads. CMV serostatus was the sole immune exposure information available.

The PCR used 60 Vbeta and 13 Jbeta primers. The repertoire was sequenced with immunoSEQ multiplex PCR; TCRdb's copy has only in-frame clones and lacks some. The sample shows some 150,000 clones, around 81% of them seen only once. The V and J ends lost 6 bases and 3 bases, in that order; junction bases with no gene match: 4. CDR1 and CDR2 (germline): MNHEY, SMNVEV (reference sequence). CDR3 size: 15 residues. Points on this clone: Its antigen is unidentified.

The rearrangement uses TRBV27 and TRBJ2-2; the match to TRBD2 covers 10 bases. The origin of this receptor is a woman aged 40 to 50 in good health and CMV-seropositive. The sequencing sample was made of PBMCs. The CDR3 protein is CASRGGLAHTGELFF. The CDR3 DNA is TGTGCCAGCAGGGGGGGACTAGCGCACACCGGGGAGCTGTTTTTT.